This T cell receptor (beta chain) is drawn from a study of lymphopenia after photon versus proton radiotherapy. Study-wide findings and caveats: Post-nadir TCR diversity decline inversely tracked overall survival among those who died. Survival link was tested only in deceased patients; proton benefit remains a possibility. Proton therapy kept repertoires fairly stable, unlike photons, which gained effector/memory cells. After the lymphocyte nadir, photon-treated repertoires showed oligoclonal expansion, especially of CD8+ Temra cells.

TCRdb's copy holds only in-frame clones and misses some; the assay was immunoSEQ multiplex PCR. The table shows approximately 70,000 clones, with 87% occurring only once. This clone was picked up one time. Its antigen is currently unknown. From germline, CDR1 is SGHRS and CDR2 YFSETQ. CDR3 length equals 14 residues. The V segment lost 0 bases and the J segment 4 bases; nucleotides outside the gene matches: 1. Sequencing used peripheral blood, obtained from a patient treated with proton-based radiotherapy. The V and J genes are TRBV5-1 and TRBJ2-1; 7 nucleotides align to TRBD2. The clonotype was recovered from a man older than 75 with esophageal cancer. The DNA for the CDR3 is TGCGCCAGCAGCTTGGTTAGCGGGTACAATGAGCAGTTCTTC. Encoded protein: CASSLVSGYNEQFF.